The 4 T cell receptor beta chains in this list originate from one sample, sequenced in a study of T cell repertoires in cytomegalovirus infection. In TCRdb, the reads were re-called with MiXCR into one record per CDR3 protein. The table has approximately 770,000 distinct CDR3 sequences, almost 30% seen once. No antigens are known for them. This material consisted of cultured CD8+ T cells from PBMCs, taken from culture after CMV antigen stimulation. These receptors came from a human donor in good health (CMV status not recorded). Some clones in this sample may be carry-over from other donors' samples.

This clonotype has a count of ten or more. The chain couples TRBV7-8 to TRBJ2-1; possible D gene TRBD2, 5 bases. The CDR3 has 18 amino acids. Germline V gene sequence: CDR1 SGHVS, CDR2 FQNEAQ. V shed 3 bases and J shed 0 bases, with 18 bases lying between them. CDR3 sequence reads: CASSFVPWTESSYNEQFF. CDR3 DNA: TGTGCCAGCAGCTTCGTACCGTGGACTGAAAGCTCCTACAATGAGCAGTTCTTC. Full variable domain (missing parts from reference TRBV7-8 and TRBJ2-1): GAGVSQSPRYKVAKRGQDVALRCDPISGHVSLFWYQQALGQGPEFLTYFQNEAQLDKSGLPSDRFFAERPEGSVSTLKIQRTQQEDSAVYLCASSFVPWTESSYNEQFFGPGTRLTVL.

V gene TRBV5-1 combines with J gene TRBJ1-1, with a weak D call TRBD1 (5 bases). Germline V gives CDR1 SGHRS, CDR2 YFSETQ. The CDR3 length is 15 residues. The V gene lost 4 bases and the J gene lost 0 bases, with 13 bases spanning the gap. CDR3 sequence (DNA): TGCGCCAGCAGCGCTTCAGACAGCCTGAACACTGAAGCTTTCTTT. Translation: CASSASDSLNTEAFF.

In this sample, this clonotype turned up a few times. The V and J genes are TRBV7-2 and TRBJ2-3; the D gene is possibly TRBD2 (5 bases). The length of the CDR3 is 23 residues. Germline values: CDR1 SGHTA, CDR2 FQGNSA. The V end lost 0 bases, the J end lost 2 bases, and 33 bases lay between the germline ends. The CDR3 nucleotides are TGTGCCAGCAGCTTAGCGCTTATCCCCCCCGGGGTAACCGGGATTTCCCACACAGATACGCAGTATTTT. Translation gives CASSLALIPPGVTGISHTDTQYF.

The chain uses TRBV10-3 and TRBJ1-2, with 11 bases matching TRBD1. From germline, CDR1 is ENHRY and CDR2 SYGVKD. The length of the CDR3 is 15 residues. The J segment lost 8 bases and the V segment lost 3 bases, leaving 8 bases of the junction unmatched. CDR3 nucleotide sequence: TGTGCCATCAGTGACCCGGGACAGGGGGATAAAGGCTACACCTTC. This encodes CAISDPGQGDKGYTF.